This T cell receptor beta chain comes out of a study of OX40 agonist ivuxolimab in advanced cancers. Study as a whole: Cohort: approximately 83% men, mean age 60, aged about 20 to 79. Whole-study results and caveats: Researchers did not establish what antigens the expanded peripheral T cells target.

Libraries were prepared by immunoSEQ multiplex PCR; TCRdb keeps only in-frame clonotypes and omits some of them. The sample consists of tens of thousands of clones, about 95% of them appearing once. The CDR3 spans 14 residues. From germline, CDR1 is LNHNV and CDR2 YYDKDF (reference sequence). V lost 1 base to trimming and J lost 3 bases, with 9 bases between them. This clone has just one count. The target antigen is unknown. The sequence came from an adult with an advanced solid tumor such as melanoma, head and neck, liver or kidney cancer. The material sequenced was CD4+ or CD8+ T cells sorted from blood, taken in a trial of the OX40 agonist ivuxolimab. This rearrangement joins TRBV15 to TRBJ1-1; D remains unclear. Here the CDR3 reads CATSRVLTDTEAFF. The CDR3, as DNA: TGTGCCACCAGCAGAGTTTTGACGGACACTGAAGCTTTCTTT.